The 26 T cell receptor beta chains listed next were all sequenced from one sample in a study of OX40 agonist ivuxolimab in advanced cancers. TCRdb's table, derived via immunoSEQ multiplex PCR, lists solely in-frame clones and lacks some. In the table there are 35,000 to 45,000 clones, roughly 90% of which are singletons. This specimen consisted of CD4+ or CD8+ T cells sorted from blood, obtained in a trial of the OX40 agonist ivuxolimab. The receptors originated from an adult with an advanced solid tumor such as melanoma, head and neck, liver or kidney cancer.

The chain has TRBV19 and TRBJ2-2; 7 bases are a match to TRBD1. Germline CDR1 is LNHDA and CDR2 is SQIVND (reference sequence). The V and J ends lost 6 bases and 7 bases, in that order; junction bases with no gene match: 8. The CDR3 runs to 14 residues. CDR3 DNA sequence: TGTGCCAGTAGAGACAGGGAAAGTGGCGGGGAGCTGTTTTTT. Translating gives CASRDRESGGELFF.

The chain joins TRBV21-1 to TRBJ1-5; the table names TRBD1, a call not compared with the DNA. TRBV21-1 is labeled a pseudogene. This CDR3 is built from 20 residues. The CDR3 DNA reads as TGTGCCAGCAGCCTACCTCACCGGGACAGGGTATGGTTCAGCAATCAGCCCCAGCATTTT. This sequence encodes CASSLPHRDRVWFSNQPQHF.

This chain connects TRBV4-1 to TRBJ1-1; D is perhaps TRBD1 (6 bases). Germline V gives CDR1 MGHRA, CDR2 YSYEKL. Trimming pared 3 bases from V and 5 bases from J, leaving 13 bases between. CDR3 length equals 14 residues. CDR3 bases: TGCGCCAGCAGCCAGTTAAGGGGGAGGACTGAAGCTTTCTTT. Translation: CASSQLRGRTEAFF.

The V call is TRBV5-4, the J call TRBJ2-7, with a tentative D call TRBD2 (5 bases). V lost 3 bases and J 4 bases, leaving 11 bases between the germline ends. Germline values: CDR1 SGHNT, CDR2 YYREEE (reference sequence). This CDR3 region has 13 residues. As DNA, the CDR3 is TGTGCCAGCAGCTCACGGGAATCTTACGAGCAGTACTTC. This translates into CASSSRESYEQYF.

This chain uses TRBV6-5 with TRBJ2-7, with D possibly TRBD1 on 6 matching bases. Trimming took 2 bases from V and 4 from J, leaving 9 bases between them. Germline V gene lookup returns CDR1 MNHEY and CDR2 SVGAGI. The CDR3 has 13 amino acids. The CDR3 sequence: CASSYIQGYEQYF. CDR3 in DNA: TGTGCCAGCAGTTACATACAGGGTTACGAGCAGTACTTC.

The rearrangement links TRBV30 to TRBJ1-2; no definite D call. Trimming cost V 0 bases and J 8 bases, with 13 bases left between them. The CDR3 consists of 13 residues. Looked up from germline, CDR1 is GTSNPN and CDR2 is SVGIG (reference sequence). The CDR3 loop reads CAWSVGSGGGYTF. CDR3 nucleotides: TGTGCCTGGAGTGTAGGTTCAGGCGGGGGCTACACCTTC.

The V and J genes are TRBV28 and TRBJ1-2; D call uncertain. CDR3 length: 17 residues. Per germline, CDR1 MDHEN and CDR2 SYDVKM. V shed 2 bases and J shed 6 bases, with 22 bases lying between them. The chain's CDR3 is CASSLVPRHPGINGYTF. The CDR3 DNA follows: TGTGCCAGCAGTTTAGTCCCGAGGCACCCTGGGATAAATGGCTACACCTTC.

CDR3 sequence reads: CASSPETPGETQYF. CDR3 bases: TGTGCCAGCAGCCCGGAGACCCCTGGGGAGACCCAGTACTTC. The rearrangement links TRBV7-9 to TRBJ2-5; D call uncertain. V lost 5 bases and J 5 bases, leaving 15 bases between the germline ends. Germline loops: CDR1 SEHNR, CDR2 FQNEAQ (reference sequence). The CDR3 spans 14 residues.

This clone was observed once. The gene calls are TRBV11-2 and TRBJ1-5; TRBD1 matches at 7 bases. The V gene's germline CDR1 is SGHAT and CDR2 FQNNGV. Trimming at V came to 4 bases and at J to 0 bases, leaving 15 bases not matched to a gene. The CDR3 is made up of 19 amino acids. CDR3 in amino acids: CASSSEGRDSPYSNQPQHF. Written as DNA, the CDR3 is TGTGCCAGCAGCTCAGAGGGAAGGGACAGCCCTTATAGCAATCAGCCCCAGCATTTT. The complete variable domain, with remaining parts taken from reference TRBV11-2 and TRBJ1-5, reads EAGVAQSPRYKIIEKRQSVAFWCNPISGHATLYWYQQILGQGPKLLIQFQNNGVVDDSQLPKDRFSAERLKGVDSTLKIQPAKLEDSAVYLCASSSEGRDSPYSNQPQHFGDGTRLSIL.

J is TRBJ2-3 and V is TRBV9, with 8 bases matching TRBD1. Per the germline V gene, CDR1 is SGDLS and CDR2 is YYNGEE. This CDR3 contains 15 residues. V shed 1 base and J 2 bases; nucleotides not matched to a gene: 3. The CDR3, as DNA: TGTGCCAGCAGCGTATGGGGACAGGACACAGATACGCAGTATTTT. It specifies CASSVWGQDTDTQYF.

This chain joins TRBV5-1 and TRBJ2-7, with 9 bases aligning to TRBD1. CDR1 is SGHRS, CDR2 YFSETQ, per germline. Trimming cost V 4 bases and J 6 bases; bases outside gene matches: 8. The CDR3 consists of 14 residues. The CDR3 DNA reads TGCGCCAGCAGCCCCACCGGGACAGGGAGCGAGCAGTACTTC. This translates into CASSPTGTGSEQYF.

J is TRBJ1-2 and V is TRBV11-1; 8 bases are shared with TRBD1. CDR1 SGHAT and CDR2 FQDESV come from the germline V gene (reference sequence). This CDR3 is built from 14 residues. The V segment lost 2 bases and the J segment 7 bases; nucleotides outside the gene matches: 6. CDR3 loop: CASSLTGTGLGYTF. CDR3 nucleotide sequence: TGTGCCAGCAGCTTAACGGGGACAGGACTTGGCTACACCTTC.

The chain is built from TRBV5-6 and TRBJ1-2, with TRBD1 matching 7 bases. Trimming cost V 4 bases and J 7 bases; bases outside gene matches: 10. Germline V gene lookup returns CDR1 SGHDT and CDR2 YYEEEE. The CDR3 length is 14 residues. This CDR3 is CASSTRGGGAGYTF. The CDR3 coding sequence is TGTGCCAGCAGCACCAGAGGAGGGGGCGCTGGCTACACCTTC.

About this clone: One end of the junction fails to match germline, which may point to a read error. The rearrangement uses TRBV7-2 and TRBJ2-1; 10 nucleotides line up with TRBD2. The CDR3 length is 15 residues. Germline V gene data show CDR1 as SGHTA and CDR2 as FQGNSA. CDR3 nucleotides: TGTGCCAGCAGCGTAGCGGGGGGATCCTACAATGAGCAGTTCTTC. Translating it yields CASSVAGGSYNEQFF.

The V gene is TRBV7-9, the J gene TRBJ2-7; D is undetermined. CDR3 size: 13 residues. The V and J ends lost 5 bases and 0 bases respectively, with 8 bases between them. Germline-derived CDR1 and CDR2 are SEHNR and FQNEAQ (reference sequence). The CDR3 coding sequence is TGTGCCAGCAGCCCAGAGAGCTCCTACGAGCAGTACTTC. Translation: CASSPESSYEQYF.

In this sample, this clone turned up once. The chain carries TRBV4-1 and TRBJ1-1, with unresolved D. CDR3 length: 14 residues. Germline lookup yields CDR1 MGHRA and CDR2 YSYEKL. Trimming removed 1 base from V and 0 bases from J, with 6 bases in between. CDR3 nucleotides: TGCGCCAGCAGCCAAGTAATGATGAACACTGAAGCTTTCTTT. It encodes CASSQVMMNTEAFF.

V usage is TRBV7-7 and J usage is TRBJ2-1, with a weak D call TRBD2 (7 bases). V dropped 0 bases and J dropped 10 bases, with 10 bases sitting between them. Germline loops: CDR1 SSHAT, CDR2 FNYEAQ (reference sequence). CDR3 size: 13 residues. The CDR3 DNA reads as TGTGCCAGCAGCTTAGCGGGGGGGCACGAGCAGTTCTTC. This codes for CASSLAGGHEQFF.

This clone appeared a single time. This chain connects TRBV4-3 to TRBJ2-5, with TRBD2 matching over 7 bases. Germline values: CDR1 LGHNA, CDR2 YSLEER. V dropped 1 base and J dropped 5; count of bases not matched to a gene: 13. The CDR3 loop spans 17 amino acids. The CDR3 reads CASSQGRPPGLRETQYF. CDR3 DNA sequence: TGCGCCAGCAGCCAAGGACGCCCTCCGGGACTAAGGGAGACCCAGTACTTC.

The chain joins TRBV5-6 to TRBJ2-5; 9 bases are a match to TRBD1. CDR1 and CDR2 (germline): SGHDT, YYEEEE. Losses at the gene ends were 3 bases for V and 2 bases for J; bases not matched to a gene: 5. The CDR3 consists of 15 residues. CDR3 coding DNA: TGTGCCAGCAGCTGGACAGGGGCGGGACAAGAGACCCAGTACTTC. It is translated as CASSWTGAGQETQYF.

The J gene is TRBJ1-1, the V gene TRBV6-5; 7 nucleotides match TRBD1. CDR3 size: 12 residues. Germline CDR1 is MNHEY and CDR2 is SVGAGI. The junction had 9 bases not matched to a gene; V was cut back by 7 bases and J by 10 bases. In DNA, the CDR3 is TGTGCCAGCACAACTACAGGGGATCCAGCTTTCTTT. Residues: CASTTTGDPAFF.

The CDR3 DNA is TGTGCCAGCAGTTTACTAACATCGACAGGATCCTACGAGCAGTACTTC. Translated: CASSLLTSTGSYEQYF. This chain joins TRBV27 and TRBJ2-7, with a weak D call TRBD1 (6 bases). The CDR3 consists of 16 residues. The V gene's germline CDR1 is MNHEY and CDR2 SMNVEV (reference sequence). Trimming stripped 2 bases from V and 1 base from J, with 15 bases between.

This clone was counted a single time. This rearrangement joins TRBV7-3 to TRBJ1-1, with a weak D call TRBD1 (5 bases). CDR3 size: 15 residues. Germline CDR1 reads SGHTA; CDR2 reads FQGTGA. V was shortened by 7 bases and J by 0 bases, with 15 bases between the two germline ends. The CDR3 bases are TGTGCCAGCACCCCCGGGGGGAAGATGAACACTGAAGCTTTCTTT. Translation: CASTPGGKMNTEAFF.

This chain joins TRBV13 and TRBJ1-2; possibly TRBD1 for D (6 bases). Germline CDR1 and CDR2: PRHDT and FYEKMQ (reference sequence). The CDR3 runs 14 residues. V lost 4 bases and J 8 bases, leaving 17 bases between the germline ends. The CDR3 loop is CASSSTTGWRGYTF. CDR3 DNA sequence: TGTGCCAGCAGCTCAACCACAGGGTGGAGAGGCTACACCTTC.

The gene calls are TRBV5-5 and TRBJ1-1, with 9 bases aligning to TRBD1. With 4 bases clipped from V and 5 bases from J, the junction kept 6 bases outside the gene matches. This CDR3 region has 14 residues. Germline CDR1 SGHKS, CDR2 YYEKEE (reference sequence). This chain's CDR3 is CASSPGQGETEAFF. The DNA of the CDR3 is TGTGCCAGCAGCCCGGGACAGGGAGAGACTGAAGCTTTCTTT.

The chain carries TRBV6-5 and TRBJ2-7; D possibly corresponds to TRBD2 (6 bases). Germline V gene lookup returns CDR1 MNHEY and CDR2 SVGAGI. The V end was cut by 5 bases, the J end by 0 bases, with 11 bases between. The length of the CDR3 is 14 residues. The CDR3 region has the DNA TGTGCCAGCAGTACCGCGGGGCCCTCCTACGAGCAGTACTTC. Encoded protein: CASSTAGPSYEQYF.

This chain links TRBV30 with TRBJ1-5; TRBD1 matches 10 bases. This CDR3 comprises 14 residues. Germline V lookup: CDR1 GTSNPN, CDR2 SVGIG (reference sequence). Unmatched junction bases numbered 5, after V lost 5 bases and J lost 4 bases. CDR3 coding DNA: TGTGCCTGGGGCGGACAGGGGGATAATCAGCCCCAGCATTTT. It codes for CAWGGQGDNQPQHF.